These 7 T cell receptor beta chains were sequenced from one sample in a study of OX40 agonist ivuxolimab in advanced cancers. The table came from immunoSEQ multiplex PCR; TCRdb's copy has only in-frame clones and leaves some out. Altogether roughly 70,000 clones are present, approximately 78% being singletons, with the ten largest covering 0.4% to 0.5%. Here the sequenced sample was CD4+ or CD8+ T cells sorted from blood, taken in a trial of the OX40 agonist ivuxolimab. All receptors derive from an adult with an advanced solid tumor such as melanoma, head and neck, liver or kidney cancer.

CDR3 in DNA: TGTGCCAGCAGCTTACAGGGTCCCGGGGAGCTGTTTTTT. Translating it yields CASSLQGPGELFF. This chain joins TRBV5-6 and TRBJ2-2; D possibly corresponds to TRBD1 (6 bases). V lost 2 bases and J 6 bases, leaving 8 bases between the germline ends. CDR3 size: 13 residues. Germline V lookup: CDR1 SGHDT, CDR2 YYEEEE.

This clone showed up just once. The V call is TRBV30, the J call TRBJ1-4, with TRBD1 as a possible D gene (5 bases). The CDR3 is 17 amino acids. The V gene lost 3 bases and the J gene lost 0 bases, with 17 bases spanning the gap. Germline CDR1 is GTSNPN and CDR2 is SVGIG (reference sequence). This CDR3 reads CAWRRFSGTPTNEKLFF. The CDR3 coding sequence is TGTGCCTGGAGAAGGTTCTCAGGGACCCCAACTAATGAAAAACTGTTTTTT.

This clone was detected only once. The rearrangement uses TRBV28 and TRBJ2-7; unclear D gene. The CDR3 length is 14 residues. The V gene's germline CDR1 is MDHEN and CDR2 SYDVKM. The ends were cut back, 8 bases at V and 5 bases at J, with 19 bases in the middle. CDR3 sequence (DNA): TGTGCCAGCGCGGACCTGAAGCAATTTCACGAGCAGTACTTC. Translated, it gives CASADLKQFHEQYF.

A note on this clone: Other DNA sequences from this sample encode an identical CDR3 as well. The chain couples TRBV11-2 to TRBJ1-6, with D unresolved. Germline loops: CDR1 SGHAT, CDR2 FQNNGV. CDR3 length equals 14 residues. V dropped 1 base and J dropped 7 bases, with 8 bases sitting between them. In DNA form, the CDR3 reads TGTGCCAGCAGCTTAGTGGCGGCAAATTCACCCCTCCACTTT. It yields the protein CASSLVAANSPLHF.

The chain couples TRBV5-1 to TRBJ2-1; 11 bases line up with TRBD2. This CDR3 contains 19 residues. Germline trimming cut 4 bases from V and 0 bases from J; bases unmatched to any gene: 12. Looked up from germline, CDR1 is SGHRS and CDR2 is YFSETQ. The CDR3 region has the DNA TGCGCCAGCAGCCCCCGGACTAGCGGGTGGTTAAGCTCCTACAATGAGCAGTTCTTC. As protein: CASSPRTSGWLSSYNEQFF.

The rearrangement joins TRBV5-1 to TRBJ1-2, with TRBD1 identical over 8 bases. The V gene's germline CDR1 is SGHRS and CDR2 YFSETQ. This CDR3 comprises 16 residues. The V gene end was trimmed by 0 bases and the J gene end by 3 bases; junction bases not matched to a gene: 7. CDR3 nucleotides: TGCGCCAGCAGCTTGGCCAGGCCAGGGGGCGACTATGGCTACACCTTC. Its protein product is CASSLARPGGDYGYTF.

This clone was seen only a few times. V is TRBV9 and J is TRBJ2-2; 11 bases map to TRBD2. Germline CDR1 SGDLS, CDR2 YYNGEE. The CDR3 is made up of 15 amino acids. V was clipped by 7 bases and J by 6 bases; unmatched bases: 8. CDR3 protein: CASGPLLAGAGELFF. The CDR3 bases are TGTGCCAGCGGGCCTCTACTAGCGGGGGCCGGGGAGCTGTTTTTT.